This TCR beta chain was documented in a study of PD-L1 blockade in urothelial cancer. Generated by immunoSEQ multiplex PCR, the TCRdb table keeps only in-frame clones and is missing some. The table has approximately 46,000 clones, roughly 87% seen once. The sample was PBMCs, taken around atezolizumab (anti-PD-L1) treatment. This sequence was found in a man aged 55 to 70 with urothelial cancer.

CDR3 sequence reads: CASSIWGQRNQPQHF. In DNA, the CDR3 is TGTGCCAGTAGTATATGGGGACAGCGCAATCAGCCCCAGCATTTT. The chain combines TRBV19 with TRBJ1-5, with 7 bases aligning to TRBD1. V shed 2 bases, J shed 2 bases, and the junction held 3 bases outside the gene matches. This CDR3 comprises 15 residues. The germline V gene encodes CDR1 LNHDA and CDR2 SQIVND (reference sequence).